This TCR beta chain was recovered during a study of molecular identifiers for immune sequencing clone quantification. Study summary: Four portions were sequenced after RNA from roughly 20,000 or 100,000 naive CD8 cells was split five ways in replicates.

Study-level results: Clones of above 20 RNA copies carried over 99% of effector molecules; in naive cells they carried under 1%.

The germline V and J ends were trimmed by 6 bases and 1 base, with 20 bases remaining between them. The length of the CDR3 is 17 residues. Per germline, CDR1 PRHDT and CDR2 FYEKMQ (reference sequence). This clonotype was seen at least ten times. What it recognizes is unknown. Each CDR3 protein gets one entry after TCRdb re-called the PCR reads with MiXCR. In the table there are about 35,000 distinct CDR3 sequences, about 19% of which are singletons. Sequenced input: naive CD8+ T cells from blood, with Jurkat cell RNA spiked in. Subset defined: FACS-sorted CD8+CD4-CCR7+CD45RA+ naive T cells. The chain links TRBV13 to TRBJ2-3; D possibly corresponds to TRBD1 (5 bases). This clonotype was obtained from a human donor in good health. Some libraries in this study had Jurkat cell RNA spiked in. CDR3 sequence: CASSLTSRVGRTDTQYF. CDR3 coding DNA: TGTGCCAGCAGTTTAACGTCCCGGGTGGGGCGCACAGATACGCAGTATTTT.